The 8 T cell receptor beta chains listed next were all sequenced from one sample in a study of cytomegalovirus exposure and HLA in healthy donors (dated by TCRdb to the late 2010s). The library was generated by the immunoSEQ multiplex PCR assay. TCRdb took over this immuneACCESS table, retaining in-frame rearrangements with V and J assigned. Such tables are incomplete; in checked studies, under half of the missing clones stem from an unresolved V gene, and the remainder is unexplained. The sample table contains under 300,000 clones; only one count was recorded for approximately 86% of them. Approximately 1% of the sample belongs to the ten largest clones. Input material: PBMCs. These receptor sequences come from a woman aged 18-29 years in good health and CMV-seronegative.

This clone was picked up a small number of times. The rearrangement uses TRBV6-6 and TRBJ2-7, with 7 bases that match TRBD1. The CDR3 has 14 amino acids. The germline gives CDR1 MNHNY, CDR2 SVGAGI (reference sequence). The V and J ends lost 2 bases and 5 bases, in that order; junction bases with no gene match: 6. The CDR3 DNA follows: TGTGCCAGCAGTTACGAAAGACAGGGCCACGAGCAGTACTTC. Translation: CASSYERQGHEQYF.

The chain is built from TRBV30 and TRBJ2-1, with 7 bases matching TRBD2. CDR3 size: 15 residues. CDR1 is GTSNPN and CDR2 is SVGIG in the germline V gene (reference sequence). V was clipped by 4 bases and J by 0 bases; unmatched bases: 6. The CDR3 nucleotides are TGTGCCTGGACCTCAGCGGGATCCTCCTACAATGAGCAGTTCTTC. This encodes CAWTSAGSSYNEQFF.

The CDR3 bases are TGTGCCAGCAGCCATAGACAGGGGGCTGGTGAAAAACTGTTTTTT. This encodes CASSHRQGAGEKLFF. The rearrangement joins TRBV14 to TRBJ1-4; 10 nucleotides align to TRBD1. The CDR3 loop spans 15 amino acids. V lost 3 bases to trimming and J lost 7 bases; unmatched junction nucleotides: 5. Per the germline V gene, CDR1 is SGHDN and CDR2 is FVKESK.

V usage is TRBV6-4 and J usage is TRBJ2-3, with D possibly being TRBD2 (5 bases). Germline V gene data show CDR1 as MRHNA and CDR2 as SNTAGT. V was cut by 5 bases and J by 6 bases, with 9 bases left in between. The CDR3 runs 12 residues. The CDR3, as DNA: TGTGCCAGCAGTAAGACGGGGGATACGCAGTATTTT. It is translated as CASSKTGDTQYF.

Many counts were recorded for this clone. This sequence joins TRBV6-4 and TRBJ2-1, with 10 bases that match TRBD2. Germline V gene data show CDR1 as MRHNA and CDR2 as SNTAGT. There are 15 residues in the CDR3. V gave up 2 bases and J gave up 7 bases; unmatched junction bases: 5. DNA for the CDR3: TGTGCCAGCAGTGACAAATCTAGCGGGGGAAATGAGCAGTTCTTC. Amino acid sequence: CASSDKSSGGNEQFF.

The V gene is TRBV7-2, the J gene TRBJ1-5, with TRBD1 identical over 7 bases. This CDR3 comprises 16 residues. After removal of 1 base from V and 2 bases from J, the junction contained 5 bases not matched to a gene. Germline lookup yields CDR1 SGHTA and CDR2 FQGNSA. In nucleotides, the CDR3 is TGTGCCAGCAGCTTAGTAGGGGGCCGGGGCAATCAGCCCCAGCATTTT. Protein: CASSLVGGRGNQPQHF.

Concerning this clone: The sample contains more than one DNA sequence encoding this CDR3. The rearrangement links TRBV6-6 to TRBJ2-7; TRBD1 matches 11 bases. The CDR3 loop spans 13 amino acids. The V segment lost 5 bases and the J segment 6 bases; nucleotides outside the gene matches: 3. Germline-derived CDR1 and CDR2 are MNHNY and SVGAGI (reference sequence). This CDR3 is CASSPGTGGEQYF. CDR3 coding DNA: TGTGCCAGCAGTCCCGGGACAGGGGGCGAGCAGTACTTC.

This chain links TRBV9 with TRBJ1-2; TRBD1 matches at 8 bases. From germline, CDR1 is SGDLS and CDR2 YYNGEE. With 2 bases clipped from V and 6 bases from J, the junction kept 9 bases outside the gene matches. The CDR3 extends over 15 amino acids. CDR3 in DNA: TGTGCCAGCAGCGTTCATGGACAGGGCTTAGATGGCTACACCTTC. This gives the protein CASSVHGQGLDGYTF.